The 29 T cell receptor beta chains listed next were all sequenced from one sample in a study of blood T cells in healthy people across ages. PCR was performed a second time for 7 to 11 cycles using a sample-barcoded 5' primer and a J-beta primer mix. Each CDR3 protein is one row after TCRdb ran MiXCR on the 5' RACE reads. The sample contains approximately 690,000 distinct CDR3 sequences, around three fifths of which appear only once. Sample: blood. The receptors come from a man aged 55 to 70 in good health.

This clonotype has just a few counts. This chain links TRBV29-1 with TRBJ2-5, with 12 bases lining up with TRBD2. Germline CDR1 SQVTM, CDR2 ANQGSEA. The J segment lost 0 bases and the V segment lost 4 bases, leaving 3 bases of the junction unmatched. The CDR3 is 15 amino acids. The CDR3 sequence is CSVASGGAYQETQYF. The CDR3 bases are TGCAGCGTTGCTAGCGGGGGGGCGTACCAAGAGACCCAGTACTTC.

The CDR3 reads CASSALIAANYNEQFF. The CDR3 bases are TGTGCCAGCAGCGCACTTATAGCGGCTAACTACAATGAGCAGTTCTTC. The rearrangement links TRBV9 to TRBJ2-1, with D possibly TRBD2 on 6 matching bases. CDR3 size: 16 residues. Per the germline V gene, CDR1 is SGDLS and CDR2 is YYNGEE. V shed 3 bases and J shed 3 bases, with 16 bases lying between them.

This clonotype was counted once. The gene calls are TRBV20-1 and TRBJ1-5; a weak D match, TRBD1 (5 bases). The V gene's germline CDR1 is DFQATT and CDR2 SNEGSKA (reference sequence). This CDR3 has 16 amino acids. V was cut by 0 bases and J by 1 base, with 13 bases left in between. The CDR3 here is CSARDQRQWSNQPQHF. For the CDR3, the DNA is TGCAGTGCTAGAGATCAACGACAGTGGAGCAATCAGCCCCAGCATTTT.

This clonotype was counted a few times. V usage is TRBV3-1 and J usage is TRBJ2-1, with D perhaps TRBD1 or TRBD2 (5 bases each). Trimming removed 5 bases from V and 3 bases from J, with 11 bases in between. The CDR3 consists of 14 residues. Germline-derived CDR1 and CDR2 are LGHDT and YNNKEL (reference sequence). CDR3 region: CASSWGRFYNEQFF. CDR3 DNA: TGTGCCAGCAGCTGGGGACGGTTCTACAATGAGCAGTTCTTC.

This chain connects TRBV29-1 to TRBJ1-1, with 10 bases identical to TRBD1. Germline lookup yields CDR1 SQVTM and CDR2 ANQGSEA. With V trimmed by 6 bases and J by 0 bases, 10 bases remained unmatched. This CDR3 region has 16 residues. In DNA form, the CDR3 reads TGCAGCGTCGACCCGGGACAGGGGAATATGAACACTGAAGCTTTCTTT. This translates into CSVDPGQGNMNTEAFF. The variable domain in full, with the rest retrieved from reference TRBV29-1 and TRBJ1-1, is SAVISQKPSRDICQRGTSLTIQCQVDSQVTMMFWYRQQPGQSLTLIATANQGSEATYESGFVIDKFPISRPNLTFSTLTVSNMSPEDSSIYLCSVDPGQGNMNTEAFFGQGTRLTVV.

The CDR3 DNA reads as TGTGCCAGCAGCCCGTTCCGGCACCTGAACACTGAAGCTTTCTTT. Amino acid sequence: CASSPFRHLNTEAFF. This chain joins TRBV7-6 and TRBJ1-1, with D unclear. This CDR3 region has 15 residues. Germline assignment: CDR1 SGHVS and CDR2 FNYEAQ. The V end lost 5 bases, the J end lost 0 bases, and 13 bases lay between the germline ends.

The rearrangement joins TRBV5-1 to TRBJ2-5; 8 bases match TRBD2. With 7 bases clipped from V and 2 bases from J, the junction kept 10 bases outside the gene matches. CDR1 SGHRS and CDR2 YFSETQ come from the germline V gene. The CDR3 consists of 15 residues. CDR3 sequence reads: CASHQAAGAQETQYF. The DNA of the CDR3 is TGCGCCAGCCATCAGGCAGCGGGGGCACAAGAGACCCAGTACTTC.

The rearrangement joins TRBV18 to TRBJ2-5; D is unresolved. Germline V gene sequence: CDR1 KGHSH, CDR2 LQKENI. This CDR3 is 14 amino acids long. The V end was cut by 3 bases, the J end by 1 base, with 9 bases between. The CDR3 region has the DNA TGTGCCAGCTCACCGCTGATGGCCCAAGAGACCCAGTACTTC. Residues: CASSPLMAQETQYF.

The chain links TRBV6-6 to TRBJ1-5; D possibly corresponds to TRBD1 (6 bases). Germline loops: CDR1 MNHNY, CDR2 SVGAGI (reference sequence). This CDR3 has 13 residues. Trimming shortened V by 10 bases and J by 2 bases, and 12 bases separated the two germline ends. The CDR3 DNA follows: TGTGCCACTACAGGGAACGGCAATCAGCCCCAGCATTTT. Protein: CATTGNGNQPQHF.

The CDR3 reads CAISGVRTGTGGYEQFF. As DNA, the CDR3 is TGTGCCATCAGTGGCGTGAGAACCGGGACAGGGGGCTATGAGCAGTTCTTC. V is TRBV10-3 and J is TRBJ2-1, with TRBD1 matching 12 bases. Losses at the gene ends were 4 bases for V and 8 bases for J; bases not matched to a gene: 12. This CDR3 spans 17 amino acids. From germline, CDR1 is ENHRY and CDR2 SYGVKD.

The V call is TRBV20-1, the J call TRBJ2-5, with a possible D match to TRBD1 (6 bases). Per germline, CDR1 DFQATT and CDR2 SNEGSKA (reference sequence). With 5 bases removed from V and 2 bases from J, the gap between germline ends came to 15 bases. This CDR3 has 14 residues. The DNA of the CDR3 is TGCAGTGCTGTCACTAGGGGGAATCAAGAGACCCAGTACTTC. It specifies CSAVTRGNQETQYF.

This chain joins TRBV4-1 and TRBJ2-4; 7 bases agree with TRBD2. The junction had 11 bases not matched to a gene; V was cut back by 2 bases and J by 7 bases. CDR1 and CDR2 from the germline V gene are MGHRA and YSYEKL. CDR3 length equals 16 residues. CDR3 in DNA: TGCGCCAGCAGCCAATTAGGAGGACTAGTTGGGAACATTCAGTACTTC. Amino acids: CASSQLGGLVGNIQYF.

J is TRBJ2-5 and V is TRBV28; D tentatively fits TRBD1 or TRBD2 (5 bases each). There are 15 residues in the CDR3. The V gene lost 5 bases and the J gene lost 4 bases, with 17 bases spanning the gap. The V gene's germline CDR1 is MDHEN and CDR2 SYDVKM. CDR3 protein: CASSPPGWGSETQYF. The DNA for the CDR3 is TGTGCCAGCAGTCCCCCTGGTTGGGGGTCAGAGACCCAGTACTTC. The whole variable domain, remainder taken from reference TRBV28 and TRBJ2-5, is DVKVTQSSRYLVKRTGEKVFLECVQDMDHENMFWYRQDPGLGLRLIYFSYDVKMKEKGDIPEGYSVSREKKERFSLILESASTNQTSMYLCASSPPGWGSETQYFGPGTRLLVL.

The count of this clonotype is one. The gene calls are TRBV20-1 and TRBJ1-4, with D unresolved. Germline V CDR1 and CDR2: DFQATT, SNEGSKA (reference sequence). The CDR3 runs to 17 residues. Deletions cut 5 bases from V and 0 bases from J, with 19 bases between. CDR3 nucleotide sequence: TGCAGTGCTGCGGTTTCGTCGTCAGGTGCAACTAATGAAAAACTGTTTTTT. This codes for CSAAVSSSGATNEKLFF.

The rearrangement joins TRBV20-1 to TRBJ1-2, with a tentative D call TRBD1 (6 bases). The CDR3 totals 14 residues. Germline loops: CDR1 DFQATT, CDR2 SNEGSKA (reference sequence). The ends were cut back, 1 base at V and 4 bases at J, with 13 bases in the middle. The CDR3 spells CSARATPGAYGYTF. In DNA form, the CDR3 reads TGCAGTGCTAGAGCAACCCCGGGGGCCTATGGCTACACCTTC.

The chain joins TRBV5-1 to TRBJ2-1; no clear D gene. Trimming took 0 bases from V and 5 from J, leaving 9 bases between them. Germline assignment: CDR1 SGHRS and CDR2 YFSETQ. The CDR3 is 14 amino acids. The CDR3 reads CASSLVLGDNEQFF. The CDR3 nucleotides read TGCGCCAGCAGCTTGGTTCTTGGGGACAATGAGCAGTTCTTC.

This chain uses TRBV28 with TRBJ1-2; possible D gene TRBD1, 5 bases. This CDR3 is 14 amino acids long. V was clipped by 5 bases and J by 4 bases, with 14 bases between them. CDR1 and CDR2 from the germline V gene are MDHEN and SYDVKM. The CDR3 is CASSGQAGTYGYTF. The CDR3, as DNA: TGTGCCAGCAGTGGGCAGGCAGGGACCTATGGCTACACCTTC.

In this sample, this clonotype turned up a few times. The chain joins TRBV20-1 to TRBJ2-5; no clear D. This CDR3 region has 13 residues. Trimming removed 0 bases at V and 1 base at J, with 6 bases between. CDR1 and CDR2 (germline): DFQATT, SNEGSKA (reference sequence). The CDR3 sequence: CSARDLFQETQYF. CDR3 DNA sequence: TGCAGTGCTAGAGATCTCTTCCAAGAGACCCAGTACTTC.

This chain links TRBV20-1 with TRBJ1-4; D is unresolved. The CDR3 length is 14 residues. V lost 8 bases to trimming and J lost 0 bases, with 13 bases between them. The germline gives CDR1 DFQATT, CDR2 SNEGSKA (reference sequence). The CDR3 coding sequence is TGCAGTCTGATGGTGGCAGCAACTAATGAAAAACTGTTTTTT. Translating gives CSLMVAATNEKLFF.

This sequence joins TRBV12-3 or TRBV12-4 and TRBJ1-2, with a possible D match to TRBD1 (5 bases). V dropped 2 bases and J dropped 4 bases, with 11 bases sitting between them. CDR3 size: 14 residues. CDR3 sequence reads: CASSLRRGSYGYTF. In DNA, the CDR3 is TGTGCCAGCAGTTTACGTCGGGGCAGCTATGGCTACACCTTC.

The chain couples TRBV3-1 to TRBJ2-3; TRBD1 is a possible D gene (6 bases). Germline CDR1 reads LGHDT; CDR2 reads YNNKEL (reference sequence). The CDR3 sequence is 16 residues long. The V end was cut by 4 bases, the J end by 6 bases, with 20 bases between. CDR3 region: CASSRRSAPGVDTQYF. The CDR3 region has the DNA TGTGCCAGCAGCCGAAGATCGGCGCCAGGGGTGGATACGCAGTATTTT.

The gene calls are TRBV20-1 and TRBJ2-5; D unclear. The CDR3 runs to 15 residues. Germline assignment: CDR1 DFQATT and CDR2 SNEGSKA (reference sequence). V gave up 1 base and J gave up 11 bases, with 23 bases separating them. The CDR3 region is CSARAPLLTNYEQYF. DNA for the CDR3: TGCAGTGCTAGAGCCCCCCTTCTTACAAATTATGAGCAGTACTTC.

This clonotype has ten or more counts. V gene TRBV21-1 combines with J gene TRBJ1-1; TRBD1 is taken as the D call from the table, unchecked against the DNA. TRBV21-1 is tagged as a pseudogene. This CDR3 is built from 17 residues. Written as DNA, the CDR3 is TGTGCCAGCAGCAACGTCGGACAGCCGACGAACAACACTGAAGCTTTCTTT. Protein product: CASSNVGQPTNNTEAFF.

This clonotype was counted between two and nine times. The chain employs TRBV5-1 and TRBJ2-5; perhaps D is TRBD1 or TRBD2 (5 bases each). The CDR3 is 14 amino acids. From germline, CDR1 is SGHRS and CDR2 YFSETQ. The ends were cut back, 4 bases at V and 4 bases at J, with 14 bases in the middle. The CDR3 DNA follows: TGCGCCAGCAGCCTAGCCAGGGATGCAGAGACCCAGTACTTC. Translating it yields CASSLARDAETQYF.

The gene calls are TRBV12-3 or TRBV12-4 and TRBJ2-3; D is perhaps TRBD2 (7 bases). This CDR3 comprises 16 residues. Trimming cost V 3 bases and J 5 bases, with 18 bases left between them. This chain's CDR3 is CASSFSTGGVRDTQYF. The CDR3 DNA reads TGTGCCAGCAGTTTCTCGACGGGGGGCGTCAGAGATACGCAGTATTTT.

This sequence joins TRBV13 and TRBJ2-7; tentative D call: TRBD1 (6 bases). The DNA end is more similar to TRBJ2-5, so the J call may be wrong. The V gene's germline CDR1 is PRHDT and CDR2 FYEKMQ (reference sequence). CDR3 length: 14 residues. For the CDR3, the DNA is TGTGCCAGCAGCTCCGACAGGAGCGCGGAGACCCAGTACTTC. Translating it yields CASSSDRSAETQYF.

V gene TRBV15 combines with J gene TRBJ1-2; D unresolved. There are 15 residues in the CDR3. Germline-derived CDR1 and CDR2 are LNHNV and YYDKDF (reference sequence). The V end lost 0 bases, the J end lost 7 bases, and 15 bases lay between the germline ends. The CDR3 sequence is CATSRDALATGGYTF. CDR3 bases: TGTGCCACCAGCAGAGATGCCCTTGCGACTGGTGGCTACACCTTC.

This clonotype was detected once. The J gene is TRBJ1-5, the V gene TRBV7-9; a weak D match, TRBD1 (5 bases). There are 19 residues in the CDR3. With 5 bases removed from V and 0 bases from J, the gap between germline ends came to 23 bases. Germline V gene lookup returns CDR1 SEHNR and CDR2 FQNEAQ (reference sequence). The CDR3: CASSKTGTLGPHSNQPQHF. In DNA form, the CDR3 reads TGTGCCAGCAGCAAGACCGGGACGCTTGGACCCCATAGCAATCAGCCCCAGCATTTT.

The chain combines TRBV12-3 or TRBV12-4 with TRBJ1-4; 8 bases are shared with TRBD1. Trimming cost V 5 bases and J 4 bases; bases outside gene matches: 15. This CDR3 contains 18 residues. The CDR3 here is CASSTHPRQGFINEKLFF. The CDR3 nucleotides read TGTGCCAGCAGTACCCATCCACGACAGGGGTTTATTAATGAAAAACTGTTTTTT.